This TCR beta chain was retrieved from a study of regulatory T cells in long-lasting Graves disease. Overall study context: Persistent Graves' disease required over 5 years of antithyroid drugs and positive TSH receptor antibodies.

The time point: persistent/refractory GD, antithyroid drugs over 5 years with positive TRAb. The TCR library was made from RNA that had been extracted from PBMCs in TRIzol. Trimming cost V 7 bases and J 5 bases; bases outside gene matches: 12. Germline-derived CDR1 and CDR2 are MNHNS and SASEGT. This CDR3 comprises 16 residues. In building TCR beta libraries, iRepertoire HTBI primers were used together with Arm-PCR of CDR3 regions. Study processing details: Sample data revealed approximately 62 TRBV and roughly 13 TRBJ segments. A single record per CDR3 protein comes from TCRdb applying MiXCR to the multiplex PCR reads. The authors' filters were not applied to this entry. The table shows a few hundred thousand distinct CDR3 sequences, with about 20% occurring only once.

The TCR comes from a female donor with Graves disease. Material: peripheral blood mononuclear cells (PBMCs), obtained when the disease was refractory, from a patient treated with antithyroid drugs. The rearrangement joins TRBV6-1 to TRBJ2-3; 10 bases agree with TRBD2. The CDR3 DNA is TGTGCCAGCACCGGTAGAAGCGGGAGGGCCTTAGATACGCAGTATTTT. This encodes CASTGRSGRALDTQYF.